Listed below are T cell receptor beta chains from one sample, sequenced in a study of shared clonotypes between healthy human individuals. Profiled with immunoSEQ multiplex PCR; TCRdb holds only in-frame clones, not every one. The data hold some 1 million clones, with 75% observed a single time. The sample comprised memory CD4+ T cells sorted from blood. These receptors came from a man aged 18 to 29 in good health. Each CDR3 is given with its conserved first and last residue. D genes are given only for firm matches. Clone size, where shown, is once, few, many, or a class for clones that have expanded.

J gene: TRBJ1-6
clone size: .
D gene: .
V gene: TRBV11-2
CDR3 protein: CASSLGGLNSPLHF
CDR3 DNA: TGTGCCAGCAGCTTAGGGGGGTTGAATTCACCCCTCCACTTT

J gene: TRBJ2-3
clone size: .
D gene: .
V gene: TRBV6-1
CDR3 protein: CASSERGAGRTDTQYF
CDR3 DNA: TGTGCCAGCAGTGAACGGGGGGCCGGCCGGACAGATACGCAGTATTTT

J gene: TRBJ1-4
clone size: .
D gene: .
V gene: TRBV5-6
CDR3 protein: CASSFTDGSYEKLFF
CDR3 DNA: TGTGCCAGCAGTTTCACGGACGGGTCCTATGAAAAACTGTTTTTT

J gene: TRBJ1-4
clone size: .
D gene: .
V gene: TRBV5-1
CDR3 protein: CASSSVPIWGEKLFF
CDR3 DNA: TGCGCCAGCAGCTCCGTTCCGATATGGGGTGAAAAACTGTTTTTT

J gene: TRBJ2-5
clone size: .
D gene: TRBD1
V gene: TRBV7-2
CDR3 protein: CASSLGQGAGWETQYF
CDR3 DNA: TGTGCCAGCAGCTTGGGACAGGGGGCAGGTTGGGAGACCCAGTACTTC

J gene: TRBJ1-1
clone size: many
D gene: TRBD1
V gene: TRBV14
CDR3 protein: CASSQEGGHLPGGTEAFF
CDR3 DNA: TGTGCCAGCAGCCAAGAAGGAGGACACCTCCCAGGGGGTACTGAAGCTTTCTTT

J gene: TRBJ1-6
clone size: few
D gene: TRBD1
V gene: TRBV5-4
CDR3 protein: CASSLAGGGTPLHF
CDR3 DNA: TGTGCCAGCAGCTTGGCAGGGGGAGGTACACCCCTCCACTTT

J gene: TRBJ2-7
clone size: .
D gene: .
V gene: TRBV4-3
CDR3 protein: CASSLSTGSGSYEQYF
CDR3 DNA: TGCGCCAGCAGCCTGAGCACAGGGTCGGGCTCCTACGAGCAGTACTTC

J gene: TRBJ1-1
clone size: .
D gene: TRBD1
V gene: TRBV7-9
CDR3 protein: CASSLTGENTEAFF
CDR3 DNA: TGTGCCAGCAGCTTGACAGGGGAGAACACTGAAGCTTTCTTT

J gene: TRBJ2-5
clone size: .
D gene: TRBD1
V gene: TRBV10-3
CDR3 protein: CASSGGETQYF
CDR3 DNA: TGTGCCAGCTCAGGGGGAGAGACCCAGTACTTC

J gene: TRBJ1-1
clone size: .
D gene: .
V gene: TRBV5-1
CDR3 protein: CASSGQTGMNTEAFF
CDR3 DNA: TGCGCCAGCAGCGGGCAGACGGGGATGAACACTGAAGCTTTCTTT

J gene: TRBJ2-2
clone size: .
D gene: TRBD2
V gene: TRBV7-7
CDR3 protein: CASSLDTGGPTGELFF
CDR3 DNA: TGTGCTAGCAGCTTAGACACGGGAGGGCCGACCGGGGAGCTGTTTTTT

J gene: TRBJ2-5
clone size: .
D gene: .
V gene: TRBV5-6
CDR3 protein: CASSLEPGAIQETQYF
CDR3 DNA: TGTGCCAGCAGCTTGGAGCCGGGGGCGATTCAAGAGACCCAGTACTTC

J gene: TRBJ2-2
clone size: .
D gene: .
V gene: TRBV10-3
CDR3 protein: CAIAGMTRTGELFF
CDR3 DNA: TGTGCCATCGCGGGAATGACTAGGACCGGGGAGCTGTTTTTT

J gene: TRBJ1-2
clone size: .
D gene: .
V gene: TRBV5-1
CDR3 protein: CASSLSTAELSYGYTF
CDR3 DNA: TGCGCCAGCAGCTTGTCGACGGCAGAGCTATCTTATGGCTACACCTTC

J gene: TRBJ2-5
clone size: .
D gene: .
V gene: TRBV7-6
CDR3 protein: CASSLTPPLGGAGETQYF
CDR3 DNA: TGTGCCAGCAGCTTGACACCACCTTTGGGGGGGGCCGGGGAGACCCAGTACTTC

J gene: TRBJ2-5
clone size: .
D gene: .
V gene: TRBV7-7
CDR3 protein: CASSLQRVETQYF
CDR3 DNA: TGTGCTAGCAGCTTACAGAGAGTGGAGACCCAGTACTTC

J gene: TRBJ2-7
clone size: .
D gene: .
V gene: TRBV6-6
CDR3 protein: CASSYSGGGEQYF
CDR3 DNA: TGTGCCAGCAGTTACTCGGGTGGGGGCGAGCAGTACTTC

J gene: TRBJ2-1
clone size: .
D gene: .
V gene: TRBV19
CDR3 protein: CASSIVFWGSSTYNEQFF
CDR3 DNA: TGTGCCAGTAGTATCGTCTTTTGGGGGTCTAGCACCTACAATGAGCAGTTCTTC

J gene: TRBJ2-7
clone size: .
D gene: TRBD1
V gene: TRBV10-3
CDR3 protein: CAISTYRGYEQYF
CDR3 DNA: TGTGCCATCAGTACCTACAGGGGATACGAGCAGTACTTC

J gene: TRBJ1-6
clone size: .
D gene: .
V gene: TRBV27
CDR3 protein: CASRAPFNSPLHF
CDR3 DNA: TGTGCCAGTCGCGCACCTTTCAATTCACCCCTCCACTTT

J gene: TRBJ2-2
clone size: .
D gene: .
V gene: TRBV4-3
CDR3 protein: CASSPDSASGELFF
CDR3 DNA: TGCGCCAGCAGCCCCGATTCAGCGTCCGGGGAGCTGTTTTTT

J gene: TRBJ1-2
clone size: .
D gene: .
V gene: TRBV5-8
CDR3 protein: CASSLAEVIYGYTF
CDR3 DNA: TGTGCCAGCAGCTTGGCTGAGGTGATCTATGGCTACACCTTC

J gene: TRBJ2-3
clone size: .
D gene: TRBD2
V gene: TRBV6-5
CDR3 protein: CASRRSGELLYTQYF
CDR3 DNA: TGTGCCAGCAGAAGAAGCGGGGAACTTTTATATACGCAGTATTTT

J gene: TRBJ1-1
clone size: .
D gene: .
V gene: TRBV18
CDR3 protein: CASSPGSSNEAFF
CDR3 DNA: TGTGCCAGCTCACCGGGCTCGTCGAATGAAGCTTTCTTT

J gene: TRBJ2-5
clone size: .
D gene: .
V gene: TRBV5-6
CDR3 protein: CASNKGQGQETQYF
CDR3 DNA: TGTGCCAGCAACAAAGGGCAGGGCCAAGAGACCCAGTACTTC

J gene: TRBJ1-1
clone size: .
D gene: .
V gene: TRBV6-5
CDR3 protein: CASRDVRGTEAFF
CDR3 DNA: TGTGCCAGCCGGGACGTTCGGGGCACTGAAGCTTTCTTT

J gene: TRBJ1-1
clone size: .
D gene: .
V gene: TRBV7-2
CDR3 protein: CASSRQAQLNTEAFF
CDR3 DNA: TGTGCCAGCAGCCGCCAGGCCCAGTTGAACACTGAAGCTTTCTTT

J gene: TRBJ1-5
clone size: .
D gene: .
V gene: TRBV2
CDR3 protein: CASSGGLTRQSQHF
CDR3 DNA: TGTGCCAGCAGTGGTGGTCTGACGCGTCAGTCCCAGCATTTT

J gene: TRBJ2-7
clone size: .
D gene: TRBD1
V gene: TRBV5-6
CDR3 protein: CASSQTQGTYEQYF
CDR3 DNA: TGTGCCAGCAGCCAAACACAGGGGACCTACGAGCAGTACTTC

J gene: TRBJ2-6
clone size: .
D gene: .
V gene: TRBV2
CDR3 protein: CASSERSGANVLTF
CDR3 DNA: TGTGCCAGCAGTGAGCGCTCTGGGGCCAACGTCCTGACTTTC

J gene: TRBJ2-7
clone size: .
D gene: TRBD2
V gene: TRBV2
CDR3 protein: CASSELAGVAYEQYF
CDR3 DNA: TGTGCCAGCAGTGAGTTAGCGGGGGTCGCCTACGAGCAGTACTTC

J gene: TRBJ2-3
clone size: .
D gene: TRBD2
V gene: TRBV5-1
CDR3 protein: CASSRGTSGSADTQYF
CDR3 DNA: TGCGCCAGCAGCCGAGGGACTAGCGGGAGTGCAGATACGCAGTATTTT

J gene: TRBJ1-1
clone size: .
D gene: TRBD1
V gene: TRBV7-2
CDR3 protein: CASSLRQGVNAEAFF
CDR3 DNA: TGTGCCAGCAGCTTACGGCAGGGGGTAAACGCTGAAGCTTTCTTT

J gene: TRBJ2-7
clone size: .
D gene: .
V gene: TRBV5-1
CDR3 protein: CASSLSGLYEQYF
CDR3 DNA: TGCGCCAGCAGCTTGTCAGGGCTTTACGAGCAGTACTTC

J gene: TRBJ2-7
clone size: .
D gene: TRBD1
V gene: TRBV6-5
CDR3 protein: CASSLVGTVYEQYF
CDR3 DNA: TGTGCCAGCAGTTTAGTCGGGACAGTCTACGAGCAGTACTTC

J gene: TRBJ2-1
clone size: .
D gene: .
V gene: TRBV7-9
CDR3 protein: CASSLGTSSEQFF
CDR3 DNA: TGTGCCAGCAGCTTAGGGACTTCGTCTGAGCAGTTCTTC

J gene: TRBJ2-1
clone size: once
D gene: .
V gene: TRBV7-9
CDR3 protein: CASSLSRGGVYNEQFF
CDR3 DNA: TGTGCCAGCAGCTTAAGTCGAGGGGGGGTCTACAATGAGCAGTTCTTC

J gene: TRBJ1-1
clone size: .
D gene: .
V gene: TRBV5-1
CDR3 protein: CASSLAFALNTEAFF
CDR3 DNA: TGCGCCAGCAGCTTGGCATTCGCCTTGAACACTGAAGCTTTCTTT

J gene: TRBJ2-3
clone size: .
D gene: TRBD1
V gene: TRBV6-5
CDR3 protein: CASSYGTGRGTDTQYF
CDR3 DNA: TGTGCCAGCAGTTACGGGACAGGGCGAGGCACAGATACGCAGTATTTT

J gene: TRBJ2-7
clone size: .
D gene: .
V gene: TRBV11-2
CDR3 protein: CASSGPVVGLEQYF
CDR3 DNA: TGTGCCAGCAGCGGGCCGGTGGTCGGATTAGAGCAGTACTTC

J gene: TRBJ2-3
clone size: .
D gene: .
V gene: TRBV18
CDR3 protein: CASSQIRGDTQYF
CDR3 DNA: TGTGCCAGCTCACAAATAAGGGGGGATACGCAGTATTTT

J gene: TRBJ2-6
clone size: .
D gene: .
V gene: TRBV2
CDR3 protein: CASKKGDAGANVLTF
CDR3 DNA: TGTGCCAGCAAGAAGGGGGACGCTGGGGCCAACGTCCTGACTTTC

J gene: TRBJ1-2
clone size: .
D gene: .
V gene: TRBV5-1
CDR3 protein: CASSSSVAAESYTF
CDR3 DNA: TGCGCCAGCAGCTCCTCGGTGGCAGCGGAAAGCTACACCTTC

J gene: TRBJ2-2
clone size: once
D gene: .
V gene: TRBV2
CDR3 protein: CASSGSKAGELFF
CDR3 DNA: TGTGCCAGCAGTGGGAGCAAGGCCGGGGAGCTGTTTTTT

J gene: TRBJ2-1
clone size: .
D gene: .
V gene: TRBV7-6
CDR3 protein: CASSGPSGSYNEQFF
CDR3 DNA: TGTGCCAGCAGCGGCCCCTCTGGGTCCTACAATGAGCAGTTCTTC

J gene: TRBJ2-5
clone size: .
D gene: TRBD2
V gene: TRBV4-1
CDR3 protein: CASSQDRSGGGETQYF
CDR3 DNA: TGCGCCAGCAGCCAAGATAGAAGCGGGGGGGGAGAGACCCAGTACTTC

J gene: TRBJ1-4
clone size: .
D gene: .
V gene: TRBV2
CDR3 protein: CASKGRQNYEKLFF
CDR3 DNA: TGTGCCAGCAAGGGGCGACAGAATTATGAAAAACTGTTTTTT

J gene: TRBJ2-3
clone size: .
D gene: TRBD2
V gene: TRBV11-2
CDR3 protein: CASLTSGRVSDTQYF
CDR3 DNA: TGTGCCAGCCTAACTAGCGGGAGGGTTTCAGATACGCAGTATTTT

J gene: TRBJ2-5
clone size: .
D gene: TRBD2
V gene: TRBV7-2
CDR3 protein: CASSLGGGTQYF
CDR3 DNA: TGTGCCAGCAGCTTAGGGGGGGGGACCCAGTACTTC

J gene: TRBJ2-2
clone size: .
D gene: .
V gene: TRBV5-1
CDR3 protein: CASSLSLTGELFF
CDR3 DNA: TGCGCCAGCAGCTTGTCTCTCACCGGGGAGCTGTTTTTT

J gene: TRBJ2-3
clone size: once
D gene: TRBD2
V gene: TRBV5-1
CDR3 protein: CASSLDPTSGRTDTQYF
CDR3 DNA: TGCGCCAGCAGCTTGGATCCGACTAGCGGACGCACAGATACGCAGTATTTT

J gene: TRBJ1-1
clone size: .
D gene: .
V gene: TRBV14
CDR3 protein: CASSQSRRTEAFF
CDR3 DNA: TGTGCCAGCAGCCAAAGCCGCCGAACTGAAGCTTTCTTT

J gene: TRBJ1-4
clone size: few
D gene: .
V gene: TRBV2
CDR3 protein: CASSEIGTRGEKLFF
CDR3 DNA: TGTGCCAGCAGTGAAATTGGGACCCGGGGTGAAAAACTGTTTTTT

J gene: TRBJ2-7
clone size: .
D gene: TRBD2
V gene: TRBV9
CDR3 protein: CASSVERGGKYEQYF
CDR3 DNA: TGTGCCAGCAGCGTAGAACGGGGGGGCAAGTACGAGCAGTACTTC

J gene: TRBJ1-1
clone size: .
D gene: .
V gene: TRBV5-6
CDR3 protein: CASSLLRMNTEAFF
CDR3 DNA: TGTGCCAGCAGCTTGCTCCGGATGAACACTGAAGCTTTCTTT

J gene: TRBJ2-1
clone size: .
D gene: TRBD2
V gene: TRBV6-6
CDR3 protein: CASCRLAAYNEQFF
CDR3 DNA: TGTGCCAGCTGTCGACTAGCGGCCTACAATGAGCAGTTCTTC